The source of this TCR beta chain is a study of blood T cells in healthy people across ages (dated by TCRdb to about 2015). With regard to the full study: In model experiments, template switching captured roughly one uniquely barcoded TCR beta cDNA molecule for every two T cells. Age-related changes in TCR beta repertoire diversity were measured in the study by deep sequencing normalized with unique cDNA molecular identifiers. Four age groups were formed from the donors: young (average roughly 15 years), middle-aged (more than 35), aged (under 70) and long-lived (82). To avoid experimental bias, donors of different ages were spread randomly across the sequencing lanes. For two donors (one aged 18 to 29 and one aged 80 or older), the study analyzed two additional independent replicas of 1 million unique cDNA reads from the same blood draw. Paper-wide results and their limitations: Estimates of total diversity based on one million sequenced T cells were regarded as lower bounds and as underestimates. Bulk unsorted PBMC profiling prevented conclusive comparison of naive and antigen-experienced compartments. A strong correlation was found between observed TCR beta diversity and the percentage of naive T cells measured by flow cytometry. Observed TCR beta diversity per million T cells fell roughly linearly with age, and a significant reduction was already apparent by age approximately 40. Because the CMV infection status of the donors was unknown, age-related changes in expanded clonotypes may potentially have been confounded. The long-lived group showed more naive CD4+ T cells, fewer expanded clones and increased TCR diversity than the aged group, suggesting age selection.

Taken from cysteine to phenylalanine, the CDR3 has 15 residues. CDR3 DNA is the only sequence kept; it has 45 bases, read in frame from the first base. From a lookup of the germline V gene (reference sequence), CDR1 and CDR2 are SGHKS and YYEKEE. A note on this clonotype: The antigen it binds to is not known. A much larger clonotype is one base distant, so this may be a read error.

The roughly 42 donors, aged roughly 6 to 90 years, were systemically healthy Caucasian individuals from Russia. Approximately 9 milliliters of peripheral blood were collected from each donor into EDTA-treated Vacutainer tubes. Ficoll-Paque density-gradient centrifugation was used to isolate PBMCs, with at least 6.5 million obtained per sample. Trizol reagent was used to extract total RNA from the PBMCs, yielding at least 6 micrograms per sample. Naive CD45RAhigh/CD27high T cell percentages were measured by flow cytometry on a PBMC aliquot from every donor. To prepare the library, 5' RACE was applied. Instrument used: Illumina HiSeq 2500. A second PCR of roughly 7 to 11 cycles was performed with a sample-barcoded 5' primer and a J-beta primer mix. A unique molecular identifier was introduced onto each TCR beta cDNA molecule by a template-switch 5' adaptor carrying 12 random nucleotides. Each sample yielded at least 2.5 million CDR3-containing paired-end reads. First-strand cDNA was synthesized from all RNA with the Mint cDNA synthesis kit, primed by a TRBC-specific oligonucleotide. Following uracil-DNA glycosylase treatment, a first 18-cycle PCR with universal primers M1SS and BC2_uni_R was performed on all cDNA. In the original analysis: Each sample was normalized by randomly selecting 1 million high-quality reads, each carrying a distinct molecular identifier. Instead of being binned into consensus sequences, reads with shared molecular identifiers were discarded. MiTCR, with a Q25 quality threshold and the strictest error-elimination algorithm, was used for CDR3 identification, clonotype clustering and error correction. A nonparametric unseen species model with Euler transformation was used to estimate a lower bound on total TCR beta diversity. TCRdb applied fastp at Q25 and MiXCR to the public reads, then kept only in-frame beta chains. Each CDR3 protein appears once, grouped with its most common genes and DNA. Clone size and V and J calls follow TCRdb, not the original study. Here the sample has 590,000 or so distinct CDR3 sequences; 25% to 30% occur a single time. The top ten clones comprise about 15% of the sample.

Sequencing was carried out using blood. This TCR was sampled from an elderly woman in good health. This sequence uses TRBV5-5 and TRBJ2-5, with the D gene not clear enough to name. For the CDR3, the sequence is CASSLGHSLQEAQYF. The DNA sequence is given as TGTGCCAGCAGCTTGGGTCACAGCCTCCAAGAGGCCCAGTACTTC.